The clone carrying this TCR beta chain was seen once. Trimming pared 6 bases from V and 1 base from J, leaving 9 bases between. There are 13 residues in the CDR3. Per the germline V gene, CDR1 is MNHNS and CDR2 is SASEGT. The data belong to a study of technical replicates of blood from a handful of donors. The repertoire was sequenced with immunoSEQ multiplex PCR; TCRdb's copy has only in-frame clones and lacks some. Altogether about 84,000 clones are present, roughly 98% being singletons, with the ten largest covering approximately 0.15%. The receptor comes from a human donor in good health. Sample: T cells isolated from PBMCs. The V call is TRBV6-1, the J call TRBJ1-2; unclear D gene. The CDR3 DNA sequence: TGTGCCAGCAGCGGAGCCTTTAACTATGGCTACACCTTC. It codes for CASSGAFNYGYTF.